Detailed here is one T cell receptor (beta chain). In its sample, this clone was seen many times. It lacks a known antigen. Per-nucleotide qualities are absent, and no much larger clonotype sits a single base away. The source of the sample is a study of T cell responses to AZD1222 COVID-19 vaccine (dated by TCRdb to 2020 to 2022). With respect to the entire study: TCR sequencing covered some 240 trial participants: around 210 given two doses of AZD1222 and about 26 given two doses of MenACWY control vaccine. Trial participants were enrolled into age subgroups of 18-55, 56-69 and 70-plus years, which contained approximately 150, 28 and 58 TCR-sequenced participants, respectively.

Explained via the paper, the time point label denotes: baseline before first vaccination. Explained via the paper, the treatment or condition label denotes: meningococcal conjugate vaccine given as trial control. Samples from vaccinated people were obtained from the UK trials COV001 and COV002, which included a single-blind randomized controlled phase 2/3 trial of AZD1222 (ChAdOx1 nCoV-19) in healthy adults. For TCRbeta chain sequencing, PBMC samples were collected from trial participants at day 0 and at day 28 after the second dose. On the study overall, not on this receptor specifically: Spike-specific TCR breadth and depth rose significantly after two AZD1222 doses compared with day 0 and with MenACWY recipients. Because no day 14 peak-response samples were available, the repertoires could be characterized only after the peak T cell response. Most participants were white British and females outnumbered males, and the authors suggested that clonal diversity may have been underestimated. Conclusions about previously exposed vaccinees were limited because only a handful of AZD1222 recipients were SARS-CoV-2 seropositive at baseline. The whole spike protein was spanned by vaccine-associated CD4 TCRs, and dominant responses were seen in regions 160-218 and 743-854. The 56-69-year group was small, and its depth increase did not reach significance, likely because of low power. Reportedly, close to half of the unique spike-specific TCRs recognized epitopes lying outside the regions that are mutated in the B.1.351 and B.1.1.7 variants.

The CDR3 regions of human TCRbeta chains were analyzed by immunosequencing. The original pipeline was this. TCRs in the repertoires were compared against a reference library of SARS-CoV-2-specific TCRs that had been generated with the MIRA antigen-specificity platform. Breadth meant the fraction of unique TCRs that were SARS-CoV-2-associated, whereas depth meant the fraction of total T cells that were SARS-CoV-2-associated. Using the MIRA data, each spike-specific TCR was mapped to the spike region that the TCR reacts to and placed in a CD4 or CD8 class. Log10-transformed breadth and depth values were compared by one-way ANOVA with Sidak's multiple comparisons tests. TCRdb took over this immuneACCESS table, retaining in-frame rearrangements with V and J assigned. Such tables are incomplete; in checked studies, under half of the missing clones stem from an unresolved V gene, and the remainder is unexplained. The V and J calls and clone size were taken over from that table, and D and trimming were inferred from the DNA. The sample includes roughly 80,000 clones, with about nine tenths observed a single time. Jointly, the top ten make up less than 5.5% of the sample.

The germline V gene (reference sequence) sets CDR1 to MNHNY and CDR2 to SVGAGI. Trimming takes 5 bases from V and 4 bases from J, and the germline ends sit 8 bases apart. From cysteine to phenylalanine, the CDR3 is 12 amino acids long. The entry retains the CDR3 DNA only, 36 bases that are in frame from base 1. The sample here was peripheral blood, taken on day 0 of MenACWY control vaccination. The rearranged chain carries TRBV6-6 and TRBJ1-1; the D gene identity is not certain. This TCR was recovered from an adult in good health. The CDR3 protein sequence reads: CASSRVSTEAFF. In nucleotide form, the sequence is TGTGCCAGCAGTAGGGTGTCCACTGAAGCTTTCTTT.